Here is one TCR beta chain with its context. As yet, its antigen is unknown. The data derive from a study of shared clonotypes between healthy human individuals. Study as a whole: The study drew on a couple of women and a few men aged 18 to 49 as donors. Study-wide results and limits: Estimated richness was generally greater in naive than memory subsets.

CD45RA+ naive and CD45RA-negative memory subsets were separated from CD4+ cells. Clones were read by immunoSEQ multiplex PCR, and TCRdb kept only the in-frame ones, dropping some. The sample yields 950,000 to 1,100,000 clones, roughly 70% seen once. Per germline, CDR1 MNHNY and CDR2 SVGAGI (reference sequence). The V end lost 4 bases, the J end lost 7 bases, and 8 bases lay between the germline ends. CDR3 length: 13 amino acids. Sequenced: memory CD4+ T cells sorted from blood. This sample's subset: CD45RA-negative fraction. The clonotype comes from a man aged 18-30 years in good health. The V gene is TRBV6-6, the J gene TRBJ1-6; D is unclear. The CDR3 sequence is CASSFAENSPLHF. The CDR3 coding sequence is TGTGCCAGCAGTTTCGCGGAGAATTCACCCCTCCACTTT.